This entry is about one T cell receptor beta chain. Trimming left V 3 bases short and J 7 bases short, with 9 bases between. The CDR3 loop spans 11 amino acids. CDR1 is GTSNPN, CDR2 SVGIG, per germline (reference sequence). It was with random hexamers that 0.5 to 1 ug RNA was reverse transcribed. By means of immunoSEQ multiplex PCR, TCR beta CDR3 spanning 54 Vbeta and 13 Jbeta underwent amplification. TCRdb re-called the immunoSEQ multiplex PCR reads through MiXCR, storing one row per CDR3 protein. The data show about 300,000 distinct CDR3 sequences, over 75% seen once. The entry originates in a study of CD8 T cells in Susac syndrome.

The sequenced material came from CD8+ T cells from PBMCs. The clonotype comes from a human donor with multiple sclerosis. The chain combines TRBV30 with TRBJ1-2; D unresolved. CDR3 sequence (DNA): TGTGCCTGGAGCCCCGTATCTGGCTACACCTTC. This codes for CAWSPVSGYTF.